This paragraph reports one T cell receptor (beta chain). Deep-level settings were used for running the assay. Libraries were prepared by immunoSEQ multiplex PCR; TCRdb keeps only in-frame clonotypes and omits some of them. This table holds hundreds of thousands of clones, 60% to 80% found once. The record originates from a study of shared clonotypes between healthy human individuals. Trimming stripped 2 bases from V and 5 bases from J, with 12 bases between. CDR3 size: 13 residues. Germline CDR1 is GTSNPN and CDR2 is SVGIG (reference sequence). The gene calls are TRBV30 and TRBJ2-5; no definite D call. Sequencing used PBMCs. This TCR derives from a middle-aged woman in good health. Some clones in this sample may be carry-over from other donors' samples. The CDR3 protein is CAWSPPNRETQYF. CDR3 DNA sequence: TGTGCCTGGAGTCCCCCTAATCGGGAGACCCAGTACTTC.